This is a list of T cell receptor beta chains from one sample in a study of cytomegalovirus exposure and HLA in healthy donors. The data were produced by immunoSEQ multiplex PCR, yet TCRdb's version contains in-frame clones alone and is incomplete. The data show some 110,000 clones, with roughly 70% seen just once and around 1.7% held by the top ten. The specimen was PBMCs. The origin of the receptors is a woman younger than 30 in good health and CMV-seronegative. Each CDR3 is given without its conserved first and last residue. D genes are given only for firm matches.

>TRBJ1-5|-|TRBV30|13
AWSSPGSTRQPQH
>TRBJ2-2|TRBD2|TRBV28|13
ASRSSGTNTGELF
>TRBJ1-1|-|TRBV10-3|13
ATSENSQSGTEAF
>TRBJ1-1|TRBD1|TRBV6-6|11
AIIRQGEDEAF
>TRBJ1-5|TRBD1|TRBV2|15
ASSQGGAGTGIQPQH
>TRBJ1-6|-|TRBV5-1|12
ASRIVRADSPLH
>TRBJ2-5|-|TRBV5-1|12
ASSSLRSGGTQY
>TRBJ1-1|-|TRBV7-2|12
ASSLEGVMTEAF
>TRBJ2-5|TRBD2|TRBV27|15
ASSFLAGVKYQETQY
>TRBJ1-1|TRBD1|TRBV27|16
ASSLVWDRGRLNTEAF
>TRBJ2-7|-|TRBV6-5|14
ASSYFGVPQSYEQY
>TRBJ1-2|-|TRBV5-1|12
ASSLDREFSGYT
>TRBJ2-7|-|TRBV5-5|13
ASSLGGAPSYEQY
>TRBJ2-6|-|TRBV15|14
ATSRDSGSGANVLT
>TRBJ1-6|-|TRBV2|15
ASSEGRGGLRNSPLH
>TRBJ1-1|TRBD1|TRBV28|13
ATTGVPRVDTEAF
>TRBJ2-5|TRBD1|TRBV28|13
ASSPGQAGQETQY
>TRBJ1-2|-|TRBV7-9|13
ASSLPSRGGHGYT
>TRBJ2-5|-|TRBV6-5|12
ASSYSEYQETQY
>TRBJ1-5|-|TRBV7-9|12
ASSPQGMDQPQH
>TRBJ1-5|TRBD1|TRBV2|12
ASSGGQEVQPQH
>TRBJ2-1|-|TRBV29-1|11
SAAADSYNEQF
>TRBJ1-6|-|TRBV19|12
ASSIMSVNSPLH
>TRBJ2-1|-|TRBV6-6|10
ASGSSYNEQF
>TRBJ1-1|TRBD1|TRBV6-1|12
ASGPWGQGTEAF
>TRBJ2-1|TRBD2|TRBV11-2|15
ASSSDSLAGGPNEQF
>TRBJ1-2|-|TRBV9|15
ASSPDSGPTSPYGYT
>TRBJ2-7|TRBD1|TRBV5-4|11
ASSTGQTYEQY
>TRBJ2-2|TRBD1|TRBV7-7|16
ASSSRRAGQGNDGELF
>TRBJ2-3|-|TRBV5-1|10
ASSLAQDTQY
>TRBJ1-2|-|TRBV7-6|17
ASSLEFKGFMAAGRGYT
>TRBJ2-2|-|TRBV9|11
ASSPRFSGELF
>TRBJ2-6|-|TRBV28|13
ASSLMGPGANVLT
>TRBJ1-2|TRBD1|TRBV4-1|12
ASSPGTGGDGYT
>TRBJ1-5|TRBD1|TRBV28|14
ASSFGTVNSNQPQH
>TRBJ1-1|-|TRBV25-1|13
ASSLITTSGTEAF
>TRBJ1-4|TRBD1|TRBV9|13
ASSVDGTGREKLF
>TRBJ2-1|-|TRBV30|9
AWSVGVEQF
>TRBJ1-4|-|TRBV7-9|12
ASSLAAEEEKLF
>TRBJ1-3|TRBD1|TRBV5-1|14
ASSLSHRGDGNTIY
>TRBJ2-5|TRBD2|TRBV2|13
AIRLAGGPQETQY
>TRBJ2-7|-|TRBV11-3|10
ASSLDSYEQY
>TRBJ2-7|-|TRBV5-1|12
ASRREVLPYEQY
>TRBJ2-5|-|TRBV6-5|11
ASSGNRQGIQY
>TRBJ1-2|TRBD1|TRBV7-8|14
ASSLIWPGQDYGYT
>TRBJ2-7|TRBD1|TRBV5-1|15
ASSLGRPRDREGEQY
>TRBJ1-2|-|TRBV6-1|18
ASSEPIVLLGQHWEYGYT
>TRBJ2-7|-|TRBV6-5|10
ASSYSGGTVN
>TRBJ1-1|-|TRBV28|10
ASRLVNTEAF
>TRBJ1-2|-|TRBV5-1|13
ASSLGDGGGLGYT
>TRBJ1-6|TRBD1|TRBV18|12
ASSPDRVYSPLH
>-|TRBD1|TRBV30|12
AWGLGTGYYEQY
>TRBJ1-1|TRBD1|TRBV5-6|13
ASSSITGDAGYGF